The entry below gives a single T cell receptor beta chain sequence along with its context. This entry belongs to a study of CD8 T cells in Susac syndrome. The T cells that were sequenced for TCR beta were CD8+ and CD4+ cells from blood. Multiple sclerosis controls were treatment-naive patients with stable or active relapsing-remitting disease. TEMRA cells were FACS-enriched, while CD8+ and CD4+ T cells were negatively isolated. The CDR3 runs 16 residues. V was pared by 7 bases and J by 2 bases, with 10 bases of the junction left unmatched. Germline V gene data show CDR1 as MNHNY and CDR2 as SVGAGI (reference sequence). RNA amounts of about 0.5 to 1 ug underwent reverse transcription with random hexamers. A multiplex approach, immunoSEQ multiplex PCR, amplified TCR beta CDR3 across 54 Vbeta and 13 Jbeta. TCRdb itself ran the immunoSEQ multiplex PCR reads through MiXCR, one entry per CDR3 protein. Among 250,000 to 300,000 distinct CDR3 sequences listed, approximately 85% were seen once.

Material: CD8+ T cells from PBMCs. This clonotype originated in a human donor with multiple sclerosis. V gene TRBV6-6 combines with J gene TRBJ1-2; TRBD1 agrees at 10 bases. The CDR3 loop reads CASTPGQGLKNYGYTF. The CDR3 DNA is TGTGCCAGCACCCCGGGACAGGGGTTGAAGAACTATGGCTACACCTTC.